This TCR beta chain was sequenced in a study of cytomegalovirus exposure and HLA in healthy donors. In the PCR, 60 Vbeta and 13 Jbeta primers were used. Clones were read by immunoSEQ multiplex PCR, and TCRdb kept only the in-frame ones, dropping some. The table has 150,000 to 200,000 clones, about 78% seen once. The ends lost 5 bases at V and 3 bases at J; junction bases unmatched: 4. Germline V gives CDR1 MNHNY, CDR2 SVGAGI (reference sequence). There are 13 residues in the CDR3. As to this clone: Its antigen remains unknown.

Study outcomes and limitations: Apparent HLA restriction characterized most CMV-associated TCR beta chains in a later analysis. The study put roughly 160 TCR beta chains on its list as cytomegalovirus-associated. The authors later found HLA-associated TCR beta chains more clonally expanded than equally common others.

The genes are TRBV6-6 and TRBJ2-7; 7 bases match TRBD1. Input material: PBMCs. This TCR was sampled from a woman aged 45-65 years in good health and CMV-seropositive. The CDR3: CASSDYRGYEQYF. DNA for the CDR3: TGTGCCAGCAGTGACTACAGGGGCTACGAGCAGTACTTC.